The next 2 T cell receptor beta chains were all read from a single sample in a study of shared clonotypes between healthy human individuals. The repertoire was sequenced with immunoSEQ multiplex PCR; TCRdb's copy has only in-frame clones and lacks some. The repertoire holds fewer than 850,000 clones, with around 91% as singletons. Sequencing input: memory CD8+ T cells from PBMCs. The subset is: CD45RO+ cells pooled with CCR7-negative TemRA cells. These receptors came from a young man in good health. Some clones in this sample may be carry-over from other donors' samples.

The table lists this clone with a count of one. The J gene is TRBJ2-2, the V gene TRBV27, with 10 bases matching TRBD2. V was clipped by 4 bases and J by 1 base; unmatched bases: 6. Germline CDR1 MNHEY, CDR2 SMNVEV (reference sequence). This CDR3 contains 17 residues. The CDR3 sequence is CASSSSGRVLNTGELFF. The CDR3 DNA follows: TGTGCCAGCAGTTCGAGCGGGAGGGTCCTGAACACCGGGGAGCTGTTTTTT.

CDR3 loop: CSVEDGPTYEQYF. In nucleotides, the CDR3 is TGCAGCGTTGAAGATGGTCCTACCTACGAGCAGTACTTC. The V call is TRBV29-1, the J call TRBJ2-7; no clear D. The CDR3 extends over 13 amino acids. V was clipped by 0 bases and J by 2 bases, with 8 bases between them. The V gene's germline CDR1 is SQVTM and CDR2 ANQGSEA.